These 15 T cell receptor beta chains were sequenced from one sample in a study of T cell responses to AZD1222 COVID-19 vaccine. Data came from immunoSEQ multiplex PCR; TCRdb stores just in-frame clones and leaves some out. The table lists 150,000 to 200,000 clones, 80% to 95% of them singletons. The sequenced sample was peripheral blood, obtained 28 days after the second AZD1222 dose. These receptors were taken from an adult who received the AZD1222 COVID-19 vaccine.

V gene TRBV30 combines with J gene TRBJ2-4; tentatively, D is TRBD2 (6 bases). CDR3 length equals 17 residues. V lost 2 bases, J lost 6 bases, and 23 bases lay in between. Germline V CDR1 and CDR2: GTSNPN, SVGIG (reference sequence). The CDR3 loop reads CAWSRAGLKEGGNIQYF. In DNA form, the CDR3 reads TGTGCCTGGAGTCGAGCGGGCCTTAAGGAGGGAGGAAACATTCAGTACTTC.

The V call is TRBV6-6, the J call TRBJ2-7; D is unclear. The germline CDR1 and CDR2 sequences are MNHNY and SVGAGI (reference sequence). The CDR3 totals 14 residues. V dropped 6 bases and J dropped 4 bases, with 16 bases sitting between them. The CDR3 DNA is TGTGCCAGCAGCCAACCTGGGATAAAGTACGAGCAGTACTTC. Its translation is CASSQPGIKYEQYF.

V gene TRBV12-3 or TRBV12-4 combines with J gene TRBJ1-1, with D unclear. V was clipped by 6 bases and J by 3 bases, with 11 bases between them. This CDR3 region has 13 residues. CDR3 DNA: TGTGCCAGCAGCCTCGATGTGGACACTGAAGCTTTCTTT. Protein sequence: CASSLDVDTEAFF.

The rearrangement links TRBV27 to TRBJ2-3; D may be TRBD1 (7 bases). The length of the CDR3 is 14 residues. Germline V lookup: CDR1 MNHEY, CDR2 SMNVEV (reference sequence). Trimming left V 3 bases short and J 6 bases short, with 13 bases between. Here the CDR3 reads CASSFRGDSDTQYF. CDR3 nucleotides: TGTGCCAGCAGTTTCAGGGGGGACTCGGATACGCAGTATTTT.

This chain joins TRBV19 and TRBJ2-3; possibly TRBD2 for D (6 bases). Looked up from germline, CDR1 is LNHDA and CDR2 is SQIVND (reference sequence). V gave up 6 bases and J gave up 6 bases, with 16 bases separating them. This CDR3 has 14 residues. CDR3 DNA sequence: TGTGCCAGTAGCAGACCGACTAGTTTGGATACGCAGTATTTT. Translated: CASSRPTSLDTQYF.

The J gene is TRBJ2-7, the V gene TRBV3-1 (or the pseudogene TRBV3-2); D is uncertain. Trimming shortened V by 3 bases and J by 4 bases, and 7 bases separated the two germline ends. The germline V gene encodes CDR1 LGHDT and CDR2 YNNKEL (reference sequence). This CDR3 region has 12 residues. The CDR3 sequence: CASSHSGYEQYF. The CDR3, as DNA: TGTGCCAGCAGCCATAGTGGGTACGAGCAGTACTTC.

The chain joins TRBV7-3 to TRBJ1-5; D ambiguous. This CDR3 spans 13 amino acids. Germline V gene lookup returns CDR1 SGHTA and CDR2 FQGTGA. The V gene lost 5 bases and the J gene lost 7 bases, with 12 bases spanning the gap. The CDR3 loop is CASSQEGGQPQHF. The CDR3 region has the DNA TGTGCCAGCAGCCAGGAGGGTGGACAGCCCCAGCATTTT.

The chain is built from TRBV11-3 and TRBJ2-1; D remains unclear. The V gene's germline CDR1 is SGHNT and CDR2 YENEEA. The CDR3 length is 12 residues. V was cut by 5 bases and J by 4 bases, with 6 bases left in between. The CDR3 DNA sequence: TGTGCCAGCAGCCCCGGATACAATGAGCAGTTCTTC. Translation gives CASSPGYNEQFF.

This chain links TRBV19 with TRBJ1-5; 7 bases agree with TRBD1. With 6 bases clipped from V and 5 bases from J, the junction kept 4 bases outside the gene matches. The CDR3 loop spans 13 amino acids. The germline CDR1 and CDR2 sequences are LNHDA and SQIVND (reference sequence). The CDR3 DNA reads TGTGCCAGTAGGGGACAGCCTTATCAGCCCCAGCATTTT. As protein: CASRGQPYQPQHF.

The V gene is TRBV19, the J gene TRBJ2-2; TRBD2 aligns across 8 bases. V lost 4 bases to trimming and J lost 0 bases; unmatched junction nucleotides: 4. The germline gives CDR1 LNHDA, CDR2 SQIVND (reference sequence). This CDR3 contains 16 residues. CDR3 nucleotides: TGTGCCAGTAGTACGCGGGGGGCCCCGAACACCGGGGAGCTGTTTTTT. Its translation is CASSTRGAPNTGELFF.

The gene calls are TRBV23-1 and TRBJ1-5, with D perhaps TRBD1 (5 bases). TRBV23-1 is treated as an ORF (open reading frame) with a function not yet certain. Trimming removed 5 bases from V and 4 bases from J, with 21 bases in between. This CDR3 region has 17 residues. The CDR3 DNA reads TGCGCCAGCAGTGCACCCCGGGACCGCGCTCCAAATCAGCCCCAGCATTTT. It translates to CASSAPRDRAPNQPQHF.

In this sample, this clone turned up once. The chain joins TRBV19 to TRBJ2-1, with TRBD1 matching 8 bases. The junction had 8 bases not matched to a gene; V was cut back by 7 bases and J by 6 bases. From germline, CDR1 is LNHDA and CDR2 SQIVND (reference sequence). CDR3 length equals 14 residues. The DNA for the CDR3 is TGTGCCAGTACCTCGGACAGGGCGGTCAATGAGCAGTTCTTC. This encodes CASTSDRAVNEQFF.

The V and J genes are TRBV6-5 and TRBJ1-2; D is ambiguous. Between the trimmed V and J ends, which lost 2 bases and 7 bases, there was a span of 11 bases. Germline assignment: CDR1 MNHEY and CDR2 SVGAGI. The CDR3 consists of 13 residues. The CDR3 DNA reads TGTGCCAGCAGTTACGGGTCGCTGGGTGGCTACACCTTC. Its protein is CASSYGSLGGYTF.

V and J are TRBV6-5 and TRBJ2-7, with 10 positions matching TRBD1. This CDR3 has 14 amino acids. The trim removed 7 bases at V and 2 bases at J, leaving 5 bases unmatched. Germline CDR1 reads MNHEY; CDR2 reads SVGAGI. The CDR3 loop is CASTGQGGTYEQYF. CDR3 nucleotides: TGTGCCAGCACCGGACAGGGGGGGACCTACGAGCAGTACTTC.

The V gene is TRBV5-4, the J gene TRBJ2-2, with D possibly TRBD2 on 6 matching bases. Germline V gene data show CDR1 as SGHNT and CDR2 as YYREEE (reference sequence). Trimming removed 4 bases from V and 1 base from J, with 14 bases in between. This CDR3 has 16 amino acids. CDR3: CASSPATSWNTGELFF. The CDR3 DNA reads as TGTGCCAGCAGCCCGGCAACTAGCTGGAACACCGGGGAGCTGTTTTTT. The whole variable domain, filled in from reference TRBV5-4 and TRBJ2-2, reads ETGVTQSPTHLIKTRGQQVTLRCSSQSGHNTVSWYQQALGQGPQFIFQYYREEENGRGNFPPRFSGLQFPNYSSELNVNALELDDSALYLCASSPATSWNTGELFFGEGSRLTVL.